Listed here are 20 T cell receptor beta chains from one sample, sequenced in a study of T cell repertoires in cytomegalovirus infection. TCRdb ran MiXCR on the reads and lists one entry per CDR3 protein. The sample consists of roughly 77,000 distinct CDR3 sequences, over 3.5% of them appearing once. Sequenced material: PBMCs. These receptors were obtained from a human donor in good health (CMV status not recorded). Some clones in this sample may be carry-over from other donors' samples.

This clonotype was observed many times. V and J are TRBV7-8 and TRBJ2-5; 8 bases match TRBD1. Losses at the gene ends were 4 bases for V and 2 bases for J; bases not matched to a gene: 6. Germline CDR1 and CDR2: SGHVS and FQNEAQ. The CDR3 totals 15 residues. CDR3 sequence: CASSSLDRAQETQYF. The CDR3 region has the DNA TGTGCCAGCAGCTCCTTGGACAGGGCTCAAGAGACCCAGTACTTC.

This clonotype appeared many times. The genes are TRBV7-2 and TRBJ2-7; 15 bases map to TRBD2. J lost 12 bases, V lost 1 base, and 7 bases had no gene match. CDR3 length: 15 residues. CDR1 is SGHTA, CDR2 FQGNSA, per germline. CDR3 in amino acids: CASSLDSGTSGRRYV. The CDR3 DNA is TGTGCCAGCAGCTTAGACTCCGGGACTAGCGGGAGGAGGTACGTC.

This clonotype was counted many times. This chain connects TRBV7-8 to TRBJ2-7; no definite D call. V was shortened by 1 base and J by 1 base, with 2 bases between the two germline ends. The germline V gene has CDR1 SGHVS and CDR2 FQNEAQ. The CDR3 extends over 12 amino acids. The CDR3 coding sequence is TGTGCCAGCAGCTTAGTTTCCTACGAGCAGTACTTC. Amino acid sequence: CASSLVSYEQYF.

This clonotype came up many times. The gene calls are TRBV7-2 and TRBJ2-7; D perhaps matches TRBD1 (6 bases). Trimming pared 5 bases from V and 2 bases from J, leaving 19 bases between. The CDR3 spans 16 residues. Germline V CDR1 and CDR2: SGHTA, FQGNSA. CDR3 sequence: CASSPGVGATTYEQYF. The DNA of the CDR3 is TGTGCCAGCAGCCCAGGAGTGGGGGCCACCACCTACGAGCAGTACTTC.

This clonotype was seen many times. The J gene is TRBJ1-1, the V gene TRBV7-2; D unclear. This CDR3 is 13 amino acids long. In germline, CDR1 is SGHTA, CDR2 FQGNSA. With 2 bases removed from V and 4 bases from J, the gap between germline ends came to 8 bases. The CDR3 DNA is TGTGCCAGCAGCTTAAAGGGATCCACTGAAGCTTTCTTT. Encoded protein: CASSLKGSTEAFF. The full variable domain, with the rest looked up from reference TRBV7-2 and TRBJ1-1, is GAGVSQSPSNKVTEKGKDVELRCDPISGHTALYWYRQSLGQGLEFLIYFQGNSAPDKSGLPSDRFSAERTGGSVSTLTIQRTQQEDSAVYLCASSLKGSTEAFFGQGTRLTVV.

In this sample, this clonotype turned up many times. The chain uses TRBV19 and TRBJ1-5, with D possibly being TRBD1 (5 bases). The V gene lost 3 bases and the J gene lost 4 bases, with 10 bases spanning the gap. Per germline, CDR1 LNHDA and CDR2 SQIVND (reference sequence). The CDR3 runs to 14 residues. The CDR3 DNA follows: TGTGCCAGTAGTATGGCAGGGTCGAATCAGCCCCAGCATTTT. Its protein product is CASSMAGSNQPQHF.

This clonotype was detected many times. The V call is TRBV11-3, the J call TRBJ2-4; 7 nucleotides align to TRBD1. This CDR3 region has 15 residues. The junction had 14 bases not matched to a gene; V was cut back by 2 bases and J by 13 bases. Germline lookup yields CDR1 SGHNT and CDR2 YENEEA. The CDR3 loop reads CASSLMTGTDSNQYF. The CDR3 nucleotides read TGTGCCAGCAGCTTAATGACAGGGACAGACTCGAACCAGTACTTC. The entire variable domain, with the rest obtained from reference TRBV11-3 and TRBJ2-4, is as follows: EAGVVQSPRYKIIEKKQPVAFWCNPISGHNTLYWYLQNLGQGPELLIRYENEEAVDDSQLPKDRFSAERLKGVDSTLKIQPAELGDSAVYLCASSLMTGTDSNQYFGAGTRLSVL.

This clonotype has a count of ten or more. The gene calls are TRBV7-8 and TRBJ1-1; no reliable D call. The CDR3 loop spans 16 amino acids. Germline CDR1 and CDR2: SGHVS and FQNEAQ. V was shortened by 1 base and J by 1 base, with 13 bases between the two germline ends. CDR3 bases: TGTGCCAGCAGCTTAGGGGTGGTTAGACAGAACACTGAAGCTTTCTTT. As protein: CASSLGVVRQNTEAFF.

This sequence joins TRBV28 and TRBJ1-5; a weak D match, TRBD1 (5 bases). Germline CDR1 and CDR2: MDHEN and SYDVKM. This CDR3 is 14 amino acids long. V gave up 6 bases and J gave up 0 bases, with 9 bases separating them. The CDR3 loop reads CASRAGHSNQPQHF. CDR3 coding DNA: TGTGCCAGCAGGGCGGGGCATAGCAATCAGCCCCAGCATTTT.

This clonotype was recorded many times. The chain has TRBV7-2 and TRBJ1-3; weak D call: TRBD1 (5 bases). V lost 3 bases to trimming and J lost 6 bases, with 15 bases between them. CDR1 is SGHTA, CDR2 FQGNSA, per germline. This CDR3 is built from 15 residues. The CDR3 sequence is CASSLGPAVINTIYF. Written as DNA, the CDR3 is TGTGCCAGCAGCTTGGGGCCAGCCGTAATAAACACCATATATTTT.

This clonotype appeared many times. The chain combines TRBV11-2 with TRBJ2-1; unclear D gene. Germline V lookup: CDR1 SGHAT, CDR2 FQNNGV. The CDR3 contains 11 residues. Deletions cut 5 bases from V and 11 bases from J, with 10 bases between. The CDR3 DNA reads TGTGCCAGCAGCCAACAGTTCCAGCAGTTCTTC. Its translation: CASSQQFQQFF. Full variable domain (rest looked up from reference TRBV11-2 and TRBJ2-1): EAGVAQSPRYKIIEKRQSVAFWCNPISGHATLYWYQQILGQGPKLLIQFQNNGVVDDSQLPKDRFSAERLKGVDSTLKIQPAKLEDSAVYLCASSQQFQQFFGPGTRLTVL.

This clonotype was observed at least ten times. This chain joins TRBV6-5 and TRBJ2-7; D is perhaps TRBD1 (6 bases). The CDR3 is 13 residues long. V gave up 9 bases and J gave up 0 bases, with 12 bases separating them. CDR1 is MNHEY and CDR2 is SVGAGI in the germline V gene. In DNA form, the CDR3 reads TGTGCCAGTTCCGGGGACAACTCCTACGAGCAGTACTTC. Translation: CASSGDNSYEQYF.

This clonotype was observed a handful of times. V usage is TRBV7-2 and J usage is TRBJ1-2; D perhaps matches TRBD1 (5 bases). CDR3 size: 14 residues. Between the trimmed V and J ends, which lost 3 bases and 2 bases, there was a span of 10 bases. Germline V gives CDR1 SGHTA, CDR2 FQGNSA. Here the CDR3 reads CASSFGDGNYGYTF. The DNA of the CDR3 is TGTGCCAGCAGCTTCGGGGACGGCAACTATGGCTACACCTTC.

This clonotype has a count of ten or more. The chain joins TRBV12-3 or TRBV12-4 to TRBJ2-1; D possibly corresponds to TRBD1 (5 bases). The CDR3 totals 15 residues. Trimming removed 2 bases from V and 7 bases from J, with 15 bases in between. The CDR3 is CASSLSVQGKNEQFF. The DNA for the CDR3 is TGTGCCAGCAGTTTATCCGTGCAGGGTAAGAATGAGCAGTTCTTC.

This clonotype was recorded at least ten times. V usage is TRBV4-1 and J usage is TRBJ2-1; D may correspond to TRBD1 or TRBD2 (5 bases each). The V end lost 0 bases, the J end lost 5 bases, and 5 bases lay between the germline ends. The CDR3 extends over 13 amino acids. CDR1 and CDR2 (germline): MGHRA, YSYEKL. CDR3 sequence: CASSQEGDNEQFF. CDR3 nucleotide sequence: TGCGCCAGCAGCCAAGAGGGGGACAATGAGCAGTTCTTC.

This clonotype was seen at least ten times. The chain has TRBV7-2 and TRBJ2-2; a weak D match, TRBD2 (6 bases). The CDR3 has 15 amino acids. V was clipped by 6 bases and J by 1 base, with 12 bases between them. Germline assignment: CDR1 SGHTA and CDR2 FQGNSA. This CDR3 is CASRPGTGNTGELFF. The CDR3 DNA follows: TGTGCCAGCAGGCCCGGGACTGGGAACACCGGGGAGCTGTTTTTT. The whole variable domain, remainder taken from reference TRBV7-2 and TRBJ2-2, is GAGVSQSPSNKVTEKGKDVELRCDPISGHTALYWYRQSLGQGLEFLIYFQGNSAPDKSGLPSDRFSAERTGGSVSTLTIQRTQQEDSAVYLCASRPGTGNTGELFFGEGSRLTVL.

In this sample, this clonotype turned up many times. The chain links TRBV7-2 to TRBJ1-1, with no clear D. Germline V gene sequence: CDR1 SGHTA, CDR2 FQGNSA. V was clipped by 7 bases and J by 4 bases, with 13 bases between them. This CDR3 comprises 13 residues. The CDR3 loop reads CASTKAGFTEAFF. CDR3 in DNA: TGTGCCAGCACCAAAGCCGGGTTCACTGAAGCTTTCTTT.

This clonotype appeared many times. This chain links TRBV7-2 with TRBJ2-5; 11 positions match TRBD2. The V and J ends lost 3 bases and 7 bases, in that order; junction bases with no gene match: 7. The germline CDR1 and CDR2 sequences are SGHTA and FQGNSA. The CDR3 extends over 15 amino acids. CDR3 sequence: CASSFQLAGEGTQYF. The CDR3 DNA reads as TGTGCCAGCAGCTTTCAACTAGCGGGAGAGGGGACCCAGTACTTC. The full variable domain, with the rest looked up from reference TRBV7-2 and TRBJ2-5, is GAGVSQSPSNKVTEKGKDVELRCDPISGHTALYWYRQSLGQGLEFLIYFQGNSAPDKSGLPSDRFSAERTGGSVSTLTIQRTQQEDSAVYLCASSFQLAGEGTQYFGPGTRLLVL.

This clonotype was picked up many times. This chain joins TRBV6-1 and TRBJ2-3; 12 positions match TRBD2. J gave up 6 bases and V 5 bases, and 3 bases lay outside the gene matches. The germline V gene encodes CDR1 MNHNS and CDR2 SASEGT. This CDR3 spans 14 amino acids. CDR3 in DNA: TGTGCCAGCAGTCTAGCGGGGGGGCCCGATACGCAGTATTTT. Its translation: CASSLAGGPDTQYF.

This clonotype was seen ten or more times. The chain links TRBV7-2 to TRBJ1-4; weak D call: TRBD1 (6 bases). This CDR3 has 13 residues. The germline V gene encodes CDR1 SGHTA and CDR2 FQGNSA. Trimming left V 1 base short and J 10 bases short, with 10 bases between. For the CDR3, the DNA is TGTGCCAGCAGCTTAGAGGGGGTCGGAAAACTGTTTTTT. Encoded protein: CASSLEGVGKLFF.